The 10 T cell receptor beta chains listed next were all sequenced from one sample in a study of OX40 agonist ivuxolimab in advanced cancers. Assay: immunoSEQ multiplex PCR; the TCRdb copy retains only in-frame clones and omits some. The sample lists approximately 47,000 clones, more than 85% occurring once. The sample here was CD4+ or CD8+ T cells sorted from blood, taken in a trial of the OX40 agonist ivuxolimab. The receptors stem from an adult with an advanced solid tumor such as melanoma, head and neck, liver or kidney cancer.

The J gene is TRBJ1-1, the V gene TRBV6-5; D is undetermined. The germline CDR1 and CDR2 sequences are MNHEY and SVGAGI. The germline V and J ends were trimmed by 8 bases and 2 bases, with 9 bases remaining between them. The CDR3 is made up of 12 amino acids. As DNA, the CDR3 is TGTGCCAGCGCAGGTCCCAACACTGAAGCTTTCTTT. This codes for CASAGPNTEAFF.

The chain couples TRBV5-1 to TRBJ2-7, with no clear D. Trimming shortened V by 4 bases and J by 0 bases, and 8 bases separated the two germline ends. Germline V CDR1 and CDR2: SGHRS, YFSETQ. The CDR3 is 13 residues long. The CDR3 DNA follows: TGCGCCAGCAGCGTCCCACCCTCCTACGAGCAGTACTTC. This codes for CASSVPPSYEQYF.

This sequence joins TRBV2 and TRBJ1-5, with TRBD1 identical over 9 bases. V lost 6 bases to trimming and J lost 7 bases; unmatched junction nucleotides: 7. This CDR3 contains 14 residues. Looked up from germline, CDR1 is SNHLY and CDR2 is FYNNEI. The CDR3, as DNA: TGTGCCAGCAGACAACAGGGGGCACAACAGCCCCAGCATTTT. Amino acids: CASRQQGAQQPQHF.

The V call is TRBV6-5, the J call TRBJ2-1, with D possibly TRBD2 on 6 matching bases. The CDR3 has 15 residues. Trimming removed 5 bases at V and 5 bases at J, with 16 bases between. Germline V gives CDR1 MNHEY, CDR2 SVGAGI. In nucleotides, the CDR3 is TGTGCCAGCAGTACAGCCGGGACTGTTAACAATGAGCAGTTCTTC. Translation: CASSTAGTVNNEQFF.

The rearrangement links TRBV21-1 to TRBJ1-1. TRBV21-1 is recorded as a pseudogene. CDR3 length equals 14 residues. The CDR3, as DNA: TGTGCCAGCAGCGCTCGACGGACTGACACTGAAGCTTTCTTT. Encoded protein: CASSARRTDTEAFF.

This chain joins TRBV28 and TRBJ1-5; D ambiguous. The CDR3 is made up of 14 amino acids. Germline CDR1 reads MDHEN; CDR2 reads SYDVKM. V shed 4 bases and J shed 4 bases, with 11 bases lying between them. CDR3 nucleotide sequence: TGTGCCAGCAGTTCTGGGGAGTCGAATCAGCCCCAGCATTTT. Translated, it gives CASSSGESNQPQHF.

The V gene is TRBV10-3, the J gene TRBJ2-2, with 9 bases aligning to TRBD2. Germline values: CDR1 ENHRY, CDR2 SYGVKD. V lost 1 base, J lost 3 bases, and 15 bases stayed unmatched. CDR3 size: 20 residues. Written as DNA, the CDR3 is TGTGCCATCAGTGAGTTATTGCTAGCGGGAACCCTCGGTCACACCGGGGAGCTGTTTTTT. This codes for CAISELLLAGTLGHTGELFF.

The rearrangement links TRBV10-3 to TRBJ2-7; D is perhaps TRBD1 or TRBD2 (6 bases each). CDR1 is ENHRY and CDR2 is SYGVKD in the germline V gene. V was shortened by 0 bases and J by 3 bases, with 12 bases between the two germline ends. This CDR3 spans 15 amino acids. The CDR3 loop reads CAISESGGARYEQYF. In DNA, the CDR3 is TGTGCCATCAGTGAGTCGGGGGGCGCCCGCTACGAGCAGTACTTC.

The V gene is TRBV12-5, the J gene TRBJ2-2; no firm D call. V lost 5 bases and J 5 bases, leaving 6 bases between the germline ends. Germline V gene lookup returns CDR1 LGHNT and CDR2 FRNRAP. There are 12 residues in the CDR3. The DNA of the CDR3 is TGTGCTAGTGGTGCTCTTACCGGGGAGCTGTTTTTT. It specifies CASGALTGELFF.

This chain links TRBV7-9 with TRBJ1-1, with D perhaps matching TRBD1 (6 bases). The length of the CDR3 is 13 residues. CDR1 is SEHNR, CDR2 FQNEAQ, per germline (reference sequence). The germline V and J ends were trimmed by 11 bases and 4 bases, with 17 bases remaining between them. The CDR3 here is CALQGSVRTEAFF. The CDR3 region has the DNA TGTGCCTTACAGGGCTCCGTGCGCACTGAAGCTTTCTTT. The full variable domain, its missing parts supplied by reference TRBV7-9 and TRBJ1-1, is DTGVSQNPRHKITKRGQNVTFRCDPISEHNRLYWYRQTLGQGPEFLTYFQNEAQLEKSRLLSDRFSAERPKGSFSTLEIQRTEQGDSAMYLCALQGSVRTEAFFGQGTRLTVV.